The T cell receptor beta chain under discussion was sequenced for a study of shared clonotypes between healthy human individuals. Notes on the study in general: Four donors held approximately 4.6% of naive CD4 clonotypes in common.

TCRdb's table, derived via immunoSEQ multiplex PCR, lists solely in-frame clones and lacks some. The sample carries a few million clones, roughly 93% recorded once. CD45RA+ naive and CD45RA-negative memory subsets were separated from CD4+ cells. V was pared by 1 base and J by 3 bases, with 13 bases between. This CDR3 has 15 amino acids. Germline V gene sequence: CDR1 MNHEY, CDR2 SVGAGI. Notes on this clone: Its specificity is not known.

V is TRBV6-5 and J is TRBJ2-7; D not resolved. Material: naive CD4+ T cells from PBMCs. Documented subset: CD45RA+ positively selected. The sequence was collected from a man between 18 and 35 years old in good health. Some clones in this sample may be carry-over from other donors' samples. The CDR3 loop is CASSYWAEPHYEQYF. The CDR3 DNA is TGTGCCAGCAGTTACTGGGCAGAACCACACTACGAGCAGTACTTC.